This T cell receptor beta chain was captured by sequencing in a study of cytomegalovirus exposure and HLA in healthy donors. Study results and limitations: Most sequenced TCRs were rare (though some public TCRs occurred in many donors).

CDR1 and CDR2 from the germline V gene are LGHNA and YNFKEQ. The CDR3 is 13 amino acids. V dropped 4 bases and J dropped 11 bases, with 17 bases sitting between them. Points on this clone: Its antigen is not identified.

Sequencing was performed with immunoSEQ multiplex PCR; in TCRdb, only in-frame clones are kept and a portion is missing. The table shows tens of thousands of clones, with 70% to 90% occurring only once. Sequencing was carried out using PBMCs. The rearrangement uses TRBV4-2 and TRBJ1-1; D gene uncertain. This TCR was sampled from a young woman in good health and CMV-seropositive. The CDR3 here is CASSPVGLLGAFF. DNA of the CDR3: TGTGCCAGCAGCCCGGTCGGACTTTTGGGGGCTTTCTTT.